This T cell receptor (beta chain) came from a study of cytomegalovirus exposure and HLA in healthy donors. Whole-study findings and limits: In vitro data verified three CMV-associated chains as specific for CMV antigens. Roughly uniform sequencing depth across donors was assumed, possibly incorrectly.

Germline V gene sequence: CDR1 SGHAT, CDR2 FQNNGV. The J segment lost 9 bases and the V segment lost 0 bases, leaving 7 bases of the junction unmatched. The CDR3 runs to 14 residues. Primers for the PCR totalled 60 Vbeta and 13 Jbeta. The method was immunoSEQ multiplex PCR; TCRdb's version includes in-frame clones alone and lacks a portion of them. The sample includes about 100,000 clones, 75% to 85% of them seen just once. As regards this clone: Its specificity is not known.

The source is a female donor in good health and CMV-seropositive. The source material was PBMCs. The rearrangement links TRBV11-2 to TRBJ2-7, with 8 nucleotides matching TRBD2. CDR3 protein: CASSLDLIAGGQYF. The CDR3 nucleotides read TGTGCCAGCAGCTTAGATCTAATTGCGGGGGGGCAGTACTTC.